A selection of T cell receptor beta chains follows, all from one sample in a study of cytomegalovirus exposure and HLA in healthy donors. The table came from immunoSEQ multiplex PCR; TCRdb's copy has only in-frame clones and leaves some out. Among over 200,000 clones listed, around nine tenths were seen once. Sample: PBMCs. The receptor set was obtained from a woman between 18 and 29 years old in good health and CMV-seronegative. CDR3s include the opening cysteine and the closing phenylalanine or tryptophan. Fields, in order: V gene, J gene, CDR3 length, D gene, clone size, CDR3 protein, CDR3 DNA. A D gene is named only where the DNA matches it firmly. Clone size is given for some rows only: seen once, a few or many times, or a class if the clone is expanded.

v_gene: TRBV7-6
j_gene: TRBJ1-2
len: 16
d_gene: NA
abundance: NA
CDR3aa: CASSPDLVLGPYGYTF
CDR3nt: TGTGCCAGCAGCCCTGATTTAGTCTTGGGCCCGTATGGCTACACCTTC

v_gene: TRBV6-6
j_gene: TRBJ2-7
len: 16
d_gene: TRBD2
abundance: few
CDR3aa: CASSYGLAGASYEQYF
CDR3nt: TGTGCCAGCAGTTATGGACTAGCGGGAGCGAGCTACGAGCAGTACTTC

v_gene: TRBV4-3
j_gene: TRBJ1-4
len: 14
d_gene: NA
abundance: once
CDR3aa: CASSQESSREKLFF
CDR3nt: TGCGCCAGCAGCCAAGAAAGCTCCCGAGAAAAACTGTTTTTT

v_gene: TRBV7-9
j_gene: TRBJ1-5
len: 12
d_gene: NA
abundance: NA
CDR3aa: CASSLVDQPQHF
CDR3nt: TGTGCCAGCAGCTTAGTAGATCAGCCCCAGCATTTT

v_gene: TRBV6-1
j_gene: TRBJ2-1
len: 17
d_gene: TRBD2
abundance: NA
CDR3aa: CASSGSASGPTYGEQFF
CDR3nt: TGTGCCAGCAGTGGATCTGCTAGCGGTCCTACCTACGGTGAGCAGTTCTTC

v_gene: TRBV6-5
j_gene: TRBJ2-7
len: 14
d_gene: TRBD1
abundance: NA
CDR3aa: CASSRGQVSYEQYF
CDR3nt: TGTGCCAGCAGTCGAGGACAGGTCTCCTACGAGCAGTACTTC

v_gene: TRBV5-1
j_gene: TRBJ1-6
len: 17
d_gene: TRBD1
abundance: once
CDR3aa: CASSSRQGSSYNSPLHF
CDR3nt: TGCGCCAGCAGCAGCCGACAGGGAAGCTCCTATAATTCACCCCTCCACTTT

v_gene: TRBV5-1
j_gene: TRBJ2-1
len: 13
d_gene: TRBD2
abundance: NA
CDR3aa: CASRQREVGEQFF
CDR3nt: TGCGCCAGCAGACAGCGGGAGGTGGGTGAGCAGTTCTTC

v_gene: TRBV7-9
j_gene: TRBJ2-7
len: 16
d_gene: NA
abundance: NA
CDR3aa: CSSSVPTGRPVSEQYF
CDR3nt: TGTTCCAGCAGTGTCCCAACAGGGCGCCCGGTTAGCGAGCAGTACTTC

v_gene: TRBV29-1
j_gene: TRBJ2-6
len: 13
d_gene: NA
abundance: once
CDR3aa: CSVSGYGANVLTF
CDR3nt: TGCAGCGTTTCGGGGTACGGGGCCAACGTCCTGACTTTC

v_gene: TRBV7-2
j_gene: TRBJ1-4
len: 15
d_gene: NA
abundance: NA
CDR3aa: CASSPLGGAGEKLFF
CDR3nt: TGTGCCAGCAGTCCCTTAGGAGGGGCTGGAGAAAAACTGTTTTTT

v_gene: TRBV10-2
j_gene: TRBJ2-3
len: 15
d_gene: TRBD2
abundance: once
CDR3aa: CASSPAGDPTDTQYF
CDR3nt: TGCGCCAGCAGCCCAGCGGGGGACCCCACAGATACGCAGTATTTT

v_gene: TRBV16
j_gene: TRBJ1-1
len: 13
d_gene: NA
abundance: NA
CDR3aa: CASSQSGGTEAFF
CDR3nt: TGTGCCAGCAGCCAATCGGGGGGCACTGAAGCTTTCTTT

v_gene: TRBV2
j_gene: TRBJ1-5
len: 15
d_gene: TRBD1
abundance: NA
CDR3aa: CASSKRTGNNQPQHF
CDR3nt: TGTGCCAGCAGTAAGAGGACAGGTAATAATCAGCCCCAGCATTTT

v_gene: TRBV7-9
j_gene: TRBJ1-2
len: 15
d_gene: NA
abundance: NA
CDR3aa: CATLGGRGDDYGYTF
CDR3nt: TGTGCCACCCTAGGGGGACGGGGTGATGACTATGGCTACACCTTC

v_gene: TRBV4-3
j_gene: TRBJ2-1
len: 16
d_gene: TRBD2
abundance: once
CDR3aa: CASSQGSSGDYNEQFF
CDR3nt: TGCGCCAGCAGCCAAGGTTCTAGCGGGGACTACAATGAGCAATTCTTC

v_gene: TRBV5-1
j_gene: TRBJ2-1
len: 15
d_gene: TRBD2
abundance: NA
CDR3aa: CASSLMAGAYNEQFF
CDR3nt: TGCGCCAGCAGCTTGATGGCGGGAGCCTACAATGAGCAGTTCTTC

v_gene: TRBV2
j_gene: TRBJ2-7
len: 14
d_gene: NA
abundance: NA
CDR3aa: CASSEEPAAGRQYF
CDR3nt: TGTGCCAGCAGTGAGGAACCCGCCGCCGGGAGACAGTACTTC

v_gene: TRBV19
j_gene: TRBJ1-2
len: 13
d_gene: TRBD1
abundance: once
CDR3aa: CASIRTGGDGYTF
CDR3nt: TGTGCCAGTATACGGACAGGGGGAGATGGCTACACCTTC

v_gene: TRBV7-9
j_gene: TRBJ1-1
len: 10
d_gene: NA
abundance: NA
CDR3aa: CATTGQKAFF
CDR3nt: TGTGCCACTACCGGACAGAAAGCTTTCTTT

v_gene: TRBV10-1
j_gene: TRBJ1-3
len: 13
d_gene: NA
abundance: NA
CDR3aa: CASSGGSGNTIYF
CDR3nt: TGCGCCAGCAGCGGGGGATCTGGAAACACCATATATTTT

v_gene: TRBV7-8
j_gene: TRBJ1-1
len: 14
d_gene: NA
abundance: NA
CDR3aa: CASSLATGNTEAFF
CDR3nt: TGTGCCAGCAGCTTAGCCACCGGGAACACTGAAGCTTTCTTT

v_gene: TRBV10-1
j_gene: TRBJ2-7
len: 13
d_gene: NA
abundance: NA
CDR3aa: CASQLGSLYEQYF
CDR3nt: TGCGCCAGTCAACTCGGGAGTCTCTACGAGCAGTACTTC

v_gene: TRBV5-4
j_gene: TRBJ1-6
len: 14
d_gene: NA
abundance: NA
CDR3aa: CASSLGVGPSPLHF
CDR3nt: TGTGCCAGCAGCTTGGGGGTTGGGCCTTCACCCCTCCACTTT

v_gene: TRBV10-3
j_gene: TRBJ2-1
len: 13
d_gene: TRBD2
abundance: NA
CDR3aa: CAIGGGGLNEQFF
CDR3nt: TGTGCCATTGGCGGGGGGGGACTGAATGAGCAGTTCTTC

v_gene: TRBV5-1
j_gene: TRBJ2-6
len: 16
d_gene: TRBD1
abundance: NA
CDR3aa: CASSVKQGTGANVLTF
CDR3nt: TGCGCCAGCAGCGTCAAACAGGGGACCGGGGCCAACGTCCTGACTTTC

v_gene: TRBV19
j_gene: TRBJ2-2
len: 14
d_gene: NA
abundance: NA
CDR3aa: CASSIVPGAGELFF
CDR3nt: TGTGCCAGTAGTATAGTACCCGGGGCCGGGGAGCTGTTTTTT

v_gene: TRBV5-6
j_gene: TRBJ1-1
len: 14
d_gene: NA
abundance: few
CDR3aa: CASSLRRGNTEAFF
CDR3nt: TGTGCCAGCAGCCTAAGGAGGGGGAACACTGAAGCTTTCTTT

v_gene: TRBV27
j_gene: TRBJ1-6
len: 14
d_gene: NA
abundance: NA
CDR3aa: CASRTLGGFSPLHF
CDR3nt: TGTGCCAGCAGAACCTTGGGGGGGTTTTCACCCCTCCACTTT

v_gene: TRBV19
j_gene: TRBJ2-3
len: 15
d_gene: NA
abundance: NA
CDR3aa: CASSIGQLRTDTQYF
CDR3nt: TGTGCCAGTAGTATAGGTCAGCTCAGGACAGATACGCAGTATTTT

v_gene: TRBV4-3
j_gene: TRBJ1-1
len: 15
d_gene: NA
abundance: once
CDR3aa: CASSQDPGDYTEAFF
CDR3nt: TGCGCCAGCAGCCAAGATCCGGGGGATTACACTGAAGCTTTCTTT

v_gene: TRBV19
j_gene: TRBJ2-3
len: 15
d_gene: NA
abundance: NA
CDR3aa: CASSQGSAGRDTQYF
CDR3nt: TGTGCCAGCAGTCAGGGGTCCGCCGGTAGAGATACGCAGTATTTT

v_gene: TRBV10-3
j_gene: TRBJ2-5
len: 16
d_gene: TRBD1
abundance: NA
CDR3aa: CAISDPGTEHQETQYF
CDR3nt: TGTGCCATCAGTGACCCCGGGACAGAGCATCAAGAGACCCAGTACTTC

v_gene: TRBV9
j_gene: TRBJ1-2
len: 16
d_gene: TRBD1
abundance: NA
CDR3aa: CASSPPSTGANYGYTF
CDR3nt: TGTGCCAGCAGCCCTCCGAGCACAGGGGCTAACTATGGCTACACCTTC

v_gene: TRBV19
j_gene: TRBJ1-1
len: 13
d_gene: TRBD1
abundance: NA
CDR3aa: CASSGTGRTEAFF
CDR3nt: TGTGCCAGTAGTGGGACAGGGCGAACTGAAGCTTTCTTT